This T cell receptor beta chain was recorded in a study of CD8 T cells in Susac syndrome. Study results and limitations: Regarding the TCR sequencing and HLA analysis, the study admitted that a relatively small number of individuals were involved.

Notes on this clonotype: Antigen unknown.

RNA was extracted with the RNeasy kit, and a quantity of about 0.45 to 1 ug was reverse transcribed using random hexamers. It was immunoSEQ multiplex PCR that amplified TCR beta CDR3 across 54 Vbeta and 13 Jbeta. TCRdb ran MiXCR on the immunoSEQ multiplex PCR reads and lists one entry per CDR3 protein. The sample yields 250,000 to 300,000 distinct CDR3 sequences, about 91% seen once. CDR1 and CDR2 (germline): SGDLS, YYNGEE. CDR3 length: 14 amino acids. V trimming: 3 bases; J trimming: 5 bases; junction bases outside the gene matches: 7. TCR beta sequencing covered blood CD8+ and CD4+ T cells. FACS was used to enrich TEMRA cells, whereas the CD8+ and CD4+ T cells were obtained by negative isolation.

The chain joins TRBV9 to TRBJ1-2; 7 positions agree with TRBD1. The sequence derives from a human donor with multiple sclerosis. The sample was CD8+ T cells from PBMCs. DNA of the CDR3: TGTGCCAGCAGCGCAGGGACAGACTATTATGGCTACACCTTC. This gives the protein CASSAGTDYYGYTF. The entire variable domain, with the rest obtained from reference TRBV9 and TRBJ1-2, is as follows: DSGVTQTPKHLITATGQRVTLRCSPRSGDLSVYWYQQSLDQGLQFLIQYYNGEERAKGNILERFSAQQFPDLHSELNLSSLELGDSALYFCASSAGTDYYGYTFGSGTRLTVV.